This TCR beta chain was sequenced during a study of glioma-infiltrating T cells. The overall study: Glioma patients had dexamethasone for six or fewer days before surgery.

Amplification of TCR alpha and beta CDR3 regions from RNA used iRepertoire nested multiplex PCR. Input was 100-400 ng of tissue mRNA or PBMC total RNA. Each CDR3 protein gets one entry after TCRdb re-called the multiplex PCR reads with MiXCR. The sample shows 400,000 or so distinct CDR3 sequences, roughly two fifths of them seen only once. This clonotype was observed at least ten times. Trimming took 0 bases from V and 4 from J, leaving 13 bases between them. The CDR3 consists of 15 residues. Germline CDR1 LNHNV, CDR2 YYDKDF (reference sequence). The sequencing input was glioma tissue, nonneoplastic brain tissue, or PBMCs (not recorded which). The sequence was obtained from a human donor with low-grade glioma or glioblastoma, undergoing nonglioma brain surgery, or in good health (not recorded which). This chain uses TRBV15 with TRBJ2-7, with no clear D. The CDR3 region is CATSRDQASFYEQYF. The CDR3 DNA follows: TGTGCCACCAGCAGAGATCAGGCCAGTTTTTACGAGCAGTACTTC.